The clone carrying this TCR beta chain appeared many times. This CDR3 is 13 amino acids long. Germline CDR1 reads SGHRS; CDR2 reads YFSETQ. The V gene lost 2 bases and the J gene lost 5 bases, with 11 bases spanning the gap. A 10-nucleotide random UMI tagged transcripts in template-switch 5'RACE cDNA synthesis. One entry per CDR3 protein, called by TCRdb with MiXCR from the 5' RACE reads. The sample consists of approximately 70,000 distinct CDR3 sequences, roughly 10% of them appearing once. This sample was included in a study of neurological immune-mediated disorders. This sample's time point: longitudinal time-point 1 (baseline).

This chain joins TRBV5-1 and TRBJ2-7, with TRBD2 as a possible D gene (5 bases). This TCR came from a man younger than 45 in good health. Sequencing was done on a sample of PBMCs. Here the CDR3 DNA reads TGCGCCAGCAGCTTCCGTCGCGGGCACGAGCAGTACTTC. As protein: CASSFRRGHEQYF.